These 15 T cell receptor beta chains originate from one sample sequenced in a study of CD8 T cells in Susac syndrome. RNA totalling roughly 0.5 to 1 ug underwent reverse transcription with random hexamers. A single record per CDR3 protein comes from TCRdb applying MiXCR to the immunoSEQ multiplex PCR reads. Of 200,000 or so distinct CDR3 sequences in the sample, around nine tenths were seen once. Sequenced: CD8+ T cells from PBMCs. These receptors all come from a human donor with multiple sclerosis.

The V and J genes are TRBV11-2 and TRBJ1-2, with D possibly TRBD1 on 6 matching bases. CDR3 size: 12 residues. Germline V gene sequence: CDR1 SGHAT, CDR2 FQNNGV. Trimming pared 1 base from V and 7 bases from J, leaving 7 bases between. This chain's CDR3 is CASSLAGVGYTF. CDR3 coding DNA: TGTGCCAGCAGCTTAGCAGGGGTTGGCTACACCTTC.

Points on this clonotype: An end of the junction does not agree with germline; a read error may underlie this. V usage is TRBV7-9 and J usage is TRBJ1-1, with 8 bases aligning to TRBD1. This CDR3 spans 13 amino acids. Germline CDR1 is SEHNR and CDR2 is FQNEAQ (reference sequence). The CDR3 DNA is TGTGCCAGCAGCCGACAGGGGAACCCTGAAGCTTTCTTT. This codes for CASSRQGNPEAFF.

The chain carries TRBV5-1 and TRBJ1-1; D is ambiguous. The germline gives CDR1 SGHRS, CDR2 YFSETQ. V was clipped by 3 bases and J by 0 bases, with 12 bases between them. The CDR3 is 15 amino acids. CDR3 residues: CASSSPSVLNTEAFF. CDR3 in DNA: TGCGCCAGCAGCTCCCCTTCGGTCCTGAACACTGAAGCTTTCTTT.

The genes are TRBV6-5 and TRBJ2-7; D is unclear. The length of the CDR3 is 12 residues. The V and J ends lost 2 bases and 5 bases respectively, with 7 bases between them. Germline V CDR1 and CDR2: MNHEY, SVGAGI. This CDR3 reads CASSYNGDEQYF. Here the CDR3 DNA reads TGTGCCAGCAGTTACAATGGCGACGAGCAGTACTTC.

The chain has TRBV6-1 and TRBJ2-7; 8 bases agree with TRBD2. Trimming removed 1 base from V and 3 bases from J; junction bases left unmatched: 8. Germline-derived CDR1 and CDR2 are MNHNS and SASEGT. This CDR3 is 16 amino acids long. In nucleotides, the CDR3 is TGTGCCAGCAGTGAAGGAGGTGGACTAGCCGGCTACGAGCAGTACTTC. This translates into CASSEGGGLAGYEQYF.

The rearrangement joins TRBV7-6 to TRBJ1-1, with D unresolved. CDR3 size: 13 residues. V was cut by 1 base and J by 7 bases, with 10 bases left in between. The germline CDR1 and CDR2 sequences are SGHVS and FNYEAQ. CDR3 DNA: TGTGCCAGCAGCTTAGGTGTGTACAGTGAAGCTTTCTTT. It yields the protein CASSLGVYSEAFF. The variable domain in full, completed from reference TRBV7-6 and TRBJ1-1, reads GAGVSQSPRYKVTKRGQDVALRCDPISGHVSLYWYRQALGQGPEFLTYFNYEAQQDKSGLPNDRFSAERPEGSISTLTIQRTEQRDSAMYRCASSLGVYSEAFFGQGTRLTVV.

This chain joins TRBV7-8 and TRBJ2-1; D remains ambiguous. The V and J ends lost 4 bases and 7 bases respectively, with 17 bases between them. The CDR3 is 15 amino acids. Germline V CDR1 and CDR2: SGHVS, FQNEAQ. The CDR3 spells CASSSHPGWGNEQFF. In DNA form, the CDR3 reads TGTGCCAGCAGCTCCCACCCGGGCTGGGGTAATGAGCAGTTCTTC. The full variable domain, with the rest looked up from reference TRBV7-8 and TRBJ2-1, is GAGVSQSPRYKVAKRGQDVALRCDPISGHVSLFWYQQALGQGPEFLTYFQNEAQLDKSGLPSDRFFAERPEGSVSTLKIQRTQQEDSAVYLCASSSHPGWGNEQFFGPGTRLTVL.

The CDR3 DNA reads as TGTGCCAGCAGCTTAAGTACATACGATGAGCAGTTCTTC. Translating it yields CASSLSTYDEQFF. This chain joins TRBV7-9 and TRBJ2-1; no clear D. CDR3 length: 13 residues. Trimming cost V 2 bases and J 8 bases, with 10 bases left between them. CDR1 is SEHNR and CDR2 is FQNEAQ in the germline V gene (reference sequence).

The rearrangement uses TRBV11-3 and TRBJ2-7; D is undetermined. With 10 bases removed from V and 5 bases from J, the gap between germline ends came to 15 bases. CDR3 length: 12 residues. From germline, CDR1 is SGHNT and CDR2 YENEEA. The chain's CDR3 is CAIPSRPHEQYF. CDR3 sequence (DNA): TGTGCCATCCCCTCGCGCCCCCACGAGCAGTACTTC.

The chain combines TRBV7-9 with TRBJ2-1; D is unresolved. The CDR3 covers 12 residues. V was cut by 0 bases and J by 8 bases, with 5 bases left in between. The germline V gene has CDR1 SEHNR and CDR2 FQNEAQ (reference sequence). CDR3 amino acids: CASSLARDEQFF. The CDR3, as DNA: TGTGCCAGCAGCTTAGCCCGGGATGAGCAGTTCTTC.

The chain employs TRBV4-3 and TRBJ2-5, with 12 nucleotides matching TRBD2. Germline lookup yields CDR1 LGHNA and CDR2 YSLEER. The CDR3 totals 18 residues. The trim removed 0 bases at V and 4 bases at J, leaving 9 bases unmatched. The CDR3 loop is CASSQDSLAGGIGETQYF. As DNA, the CDR3 is TGCGCCAGCAGCCAAGATTCCCTAGCGGGAGGGATAGGAGAGACCCAGTACTTC.

J is TRBJ1-5 and V is TRBV5-1, with a possible D match to TRBD1 (6 bases). CDR3 length equals 15 residues. The ends were cut back, 4 bases at V and 6 bases at J, with 17 bases in the middle. The germline V gene has CDR1 SGHRS and CDR2 YFSETQ. The CDR3 here is CASSPGGGLGQPQHF. The DNA of the CDR3 is TGCGCCAGCAGCCCGGGTGGGGGGCTGGGTCAGCCCCAGCATTTT.

This clonotype was detected once. This chain uses TRBV11-2 with TRBJ2-3, with no clear D. Germline CDR1 and CDR2: SGHAT and FQNNGV. The V gene lost 4 bases and the J gene lost 1 base, with 9 bases spanning the gap. The CDR3 length is 14 residues. The CDR3: CASSSYYGTDTQYF. In nucleotides, the CDR3 is TGTGCCAGCAGCTCCTACTATGGCACAGATACGCAGTATTTT.

The V gene is TRBV6-1, the J gene TRBJ2-7; 15 bases agree with TRBD2. J gave up 1 base and V 6 bases, and 7 bases lay outside the gene matches. Germline V gene lookup returns CDR1 MNHNS and CDR2 SASEGT. This CDR3 is built from 17 residues. The CDR3 protein is CASRKDGLAGGSYEQYF. DNA for the CDR3: TGTGCCAGCAGAAAAGATGGACTAGCGGGGGGGTCCTACGAGCAGTACTTC.

The chain is built from TRBV20-1 and TRBJ2-7, with 9 bases identical to TRBD1. Trimming removed 5 bases from V and 3 bases from J; junction bases left unmatched: 8. CDR3 length equals 14 residues. Germline V gene data show CDR1 as DFQATT and CDR2 as SNEGSKA (reference sequence). CDR3 nucleotides: TGCAGTGCTTCCGGGACAGGGAATTTCTACGAGCAGTACTTC. It codes for CSASGTGNFYEQYF.